This TCR beta chain was captured in a study of OX40 agonist ivuxolimab in advanced cancers. Sequencing used immunoSEQ multiplex PCR; TCRdb keeps in-frame clones, though not all of them. The sample records approximately 88,000 clones, 70% to 90% being singletons. The material was CD4+ or CD8+ T cells sorted from blood, obtained in a trial of the OX40 agonist ivuxolimab. The receptor was derived from an adult with an advanced solid tumor such as melanoma, head and neck, liver or kidney cancer.

In DNA form, the CDR3 reads TGTGCCTGGAGGGCACAGGGGAACACTGAAGCTTTCTTT. Its protein product is CAWRAQGNTEAFF. The rearrangement uses TRBV30 and TRBJ1-1; D is possibly TRBD1 (6 bases). This CDR3 is 13 amino acids long. V gave up 3 bases and J gave up 1 base, with 9 bases separating them. The germline gives CDR1 GTSNPN, CDR2 SVGIG (reference sequence).